The T cell receptor (beta chain) described here comes from a study of blood T cells in healthy people across ages. A J-beta primer mix and a sample-barcoded 5' primer were used in a second PCR of about 6 to 12 cycles. TCRdb reprocessed the 5' RACE reads via MiXCR and lists one record per CDR3 protein. There are more than 650,000 distinct CDR3 sequences in the sample; roughly 20% occur only once, and around 22% lies in the top ten. This clonotype was seen more than once but under ten times. The CDR3 is 13 residues long. Trimming stripped 3 bases from V and 2 bases from J, with 10 bases between. The germline V gene has CDR1 GTSNPN and CDR2 SVGIG (reference sequence).

The TCR comes from a man in his 70s in good health. Sequencing was done on a sample of blood. V and J are TRBV30 and TRBJ1-1; no firm D call. The CDR3 sequence: CAWSETRNTEAFF. The DNA for the CDR3 is TGTGCCTGGAGCGAAACAAGAAACACTGAAGCTTTCTTT. The full variable domain, with the rest looked up from reference TRBV30 and TRBJ1-1, is SQTIHQWPATLVQPVGSPLSLECTVEGTSNPNLYWYRQAAGRGLQLLFYSVGIGQISSEVPQNLSASRPQDRQFILSSKKLLLSDSGFYLCAWSETRNTEAFFGQGTRLTVV.